Listed below are T cell receptor beta chains from one sample, sequenced in a study of blood T cell repertoires in COVID-19. Produced via immunoSEQ multiplex PCR; TCRdb's table is partial and in-frame only. Here the sample spans 95,000 to 120,000 clones, roughly 81% being singletons. The sequencing input was peripheral blood. The receptor set was obtained from a man aged 35-49 years with acute or convalescent COVID-19. The CDR3 runs from the conserved cysteine through the conserved F or W. D genes are given only for firm matches. Some rows mark clone size as missing; the rest say once, few, many or name a class of expanded clone.

J,length,size,D,V,CDR3,DNA
TRBJ2-7,16,NA,TRBD1,TRBV7-2,CASSSIKTGGRYEQYF,TGTGCCAGCAGCTCTATTAAGACAGGGGGAAGGTACGAGCAGTACTTC
TRBJ1-3,15,NA,NA,TRBV5-1,CASSLTGSPGNTIYF,TGCGCCAGCAGCTTGACAGGGTCCCCTGGAAACACCATATATTTT
TRBJ1-1,15,NA,TRBD1,TRBV6-5,CASSSSTGWWTEAFF,TGTGCCAGCAGTTCGTCGACAGGGTGGTGGACTGAAGCTTTCTTT
TRBJ1-2,17,NA,TRBD1,TRBV24-1,CATSDSRQGPANYGYTF,TGTGCCACCAGTGATTCCAGACAGGGGCCAGCTAACTATGGCTACACCTTC
TRBJ2-2,17,NA,TRBD2,TRBV7-9,CASSPPRLAGNTGELFF,TGTGCCAGCAGCCCTCCTCGACTAGCGGGGAACACCGGGGAGCTGTTTTTT
TRBJ1-1,15,NA,NA,TRBV9,CASSVEWSGDTEAFF,TGTGCCAGCAGCGTAGAATGGAGCGGGGATACTGAAGCTTTCTTT
TRBJ2-5,13,once,NA,TRBV5-6,CASRAVTGETQYF,TGTGCCAGCCGTGCCGTGACAGGAGAGACCCAGTACTTC
TRBJ2-7,14,NA,NA,TRBV7-9,CASSLAGISYEQYF,TGTGCCAGCAGCTTAGCCGGGATTTCCTACGAGCAGTACTTC
TRBJ2-5,15,NA,TRBD1,TRBV7-8,CASSTPDRAKETQYF,TGTGCCAGCAGCACCCCGGACAGGGCGAAAGAGACCCAGTACTTC
TRBJ2-7,15,NA,NA,TRBV20-1,CSASNAPRGSYEQYF,TGCAGTGCTAGTAATGCTCCCAGAGGCTCCTACGAGCAGTACTTC
TRBJ2-6,18,once,NA,TRBV27,CASSRVGHSTSGANVLTF,TGTGCCAGCAGCCGCGTGGGTCACAGCACCTCTGGGGCCAACGTCCTGACTTTC